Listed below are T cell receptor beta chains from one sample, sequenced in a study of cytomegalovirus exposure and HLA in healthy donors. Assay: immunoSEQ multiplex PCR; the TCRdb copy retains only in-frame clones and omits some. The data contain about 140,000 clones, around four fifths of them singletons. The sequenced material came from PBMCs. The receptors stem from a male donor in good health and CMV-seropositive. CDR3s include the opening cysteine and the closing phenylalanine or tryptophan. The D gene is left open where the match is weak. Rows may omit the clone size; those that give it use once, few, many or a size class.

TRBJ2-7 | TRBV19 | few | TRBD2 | CASSMSWTGGDRYEQYF | TGTGCCAGTAGTATGAGTTGGACGGGAGGTGATAGGTACGAGCAGTACTTC
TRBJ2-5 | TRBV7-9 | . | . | CASSFGGTPQETQYF | TGTGCCAGCAGCTTTGGGGGGACCCCCCAAGAGACCCAGTACTTC
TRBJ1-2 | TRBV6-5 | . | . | CASSYSRGFYGYTF | TGTGCCAGCAGTTACTCGAGGGGGTTCTATGGCTACACCTTC
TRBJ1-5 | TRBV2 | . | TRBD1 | CASRDRDQPQHF | TGTGCCAGCAGAGACAGGGATCAGCCCCAGCATTTT
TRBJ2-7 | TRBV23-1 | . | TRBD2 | CASSPGTNPYEQYF | TGCGCCAGCAGTCCTGGGACTAATCCCTACGAGCAGTACTTC
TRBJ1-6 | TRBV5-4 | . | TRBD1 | CASSLMGQGNSPLHF | TGTGCCAGCAGCTTGATGGGACAGGGGAATTCACCCCTCCACTTT
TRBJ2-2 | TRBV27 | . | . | CASSQWTANTGELFF | TGTGCCAGCAGTCAGTGGACAGCGAACACCGGGGAGCTGTTTTTT
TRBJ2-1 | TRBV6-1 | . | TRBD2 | CASSGLAGGYGNEQFF | TGTGCCAGCAGTGGACTAGCGGGAGGTTATGGCAATGAGCAGTTCTTC
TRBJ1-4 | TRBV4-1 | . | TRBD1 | CASRPGQATEKLFF | TGCGCCAGCAGGCCGGGACAGGCTACCGAAAAACTGTTTTTT
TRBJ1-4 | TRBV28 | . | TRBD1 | CASSIPGQGPNEKLFF | TGTGCCAGCAGTATCCCTGGACAGGGCCCTAATGAAAAACTGTTTTTT
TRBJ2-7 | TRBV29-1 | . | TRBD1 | CSVINTGANSYEQYF | TGCAGCGTCATCAACACAGGGGCAAACTCCTACGAGCAGTACTTC
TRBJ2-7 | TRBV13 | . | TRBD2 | CASSPGLAGHEQYF | TGTGCCAGCAGCCCCGGACTAGCCGGCCACGAGCAGTACTTC